The TCR beta chain described here comes from a study of CD4 T cells in relation to SARS-CoV-2 and coronaviruses. Study findings and constraints: No donor gave both pre-pandemic and post-infection samples.

Generated by immunoSEQ multiplex PCR, the TCRdb table keeps only in-frame clones and is missing some. The sample lists around 70,000 clones, approximately 87% occurring once. V was clipped by 6 bases and J by 5 bases, with 21 bases between them. The CDR3 consists of 16 residues. Germline V gene sequence: CDR1 SGHRS, CDR2 YFSETQ. Notes on this clone: Its antigen is unknown.

CD4+ T cells from unexposed donors were obtained before the COVID-19 pandemic (2011-2018). Naive and memory CD4+ T cells were separated from cryopreserved PBMCs. The J gene is TRBJ2-1, the V gene TRBV5-1; a possible D gene is TRBD2 (5 bases). The receptor's source is a human donor in good health. The sequenced material came from memory CD4+ T cells from PBMCs. The CDR3 coding sequence is TGCGCCAGCACAGGAGCTGGAGGTGGGGTCAACAATGAGCAGTTCTTC. It translates to CASTGAGGGVNNEQFF.